One sample yielded the 30 T cell receptor beta chains listed below, sequenced in a study of blood T cell repertoires in COVID-19. Some clones are missing from TCRdb's copy, which holds only in-frame ones; the method was immunoSEQ multiplex PCR. The profile shows fewer than 250,000 clones, 65% to 90% of them singletons. Sequencing was performed on peripheral blood. The receptor set was obtained from a man aged 45-65 years with acute or convalescent COVID-19.

Of note for this clone: An end of the junction does not agree with germline; a read error may underlie this. The CDR3 region has the DNA TGTGCCAGCAGCGTAACAGGGGGTATCGGAAACACCATATATTTT. This gives the protein CASSVTGGIGNTIYF. The chain has TRBV7-3 and TRBJ1-3; 8 bases match TRBD1. Per germline, CDR1 SGHTA and CDR2 FQGTGA. The CDR3 runs 15 residues.

The chain uses TRBV6-5 and TRBJ1-5; D gene unclear. This CDR3 is 13 amino acids long. Trimming removed 6 bases at V and 3 bases at J, with 9 bases between. Germline V CDR1 and CDR2: MNHEY, SVGAGI. Written as DNA, the CDR3 is TGTGCCAGCAGCCGGGATTTCAATCAGCCCCAGCATTTT. It is translated as CASSRDFNQPQHF.

The gene calls are TRBV7-9 and TRBJ2-7, with D perhaps TRBD2 (5 bases). CDR3 size: 16 residues. V lost 5 bases, J lost 2 bases, and 19 bases lay in between. Germline loops: CDR1 SEHNR, CDR2 FQNEAQ (reference sequence). The CDR3 sequence: CASSPRRTGLTYEQYF. As DNA, the CDR3 is TGTGCCAGCAGCCCGAGGAGGACCGGGCTTACCTACGAGCAGTACTTC.

The chain couples TRBV2 to TRBJ1-2, with D perhaps TRBD1 (6 bases). V was cut by 10 bases and J by 0 bases, with 15 bases left in between. The CDR3 runs 14 residues. CDR1 SNHLY and CDR2 FYNNEI come from the germline V gene. In DNA form, the CDR3 reads TGTGCCACGATGGACAGCCTCCCTAACTATGGCTACACCTTC. This sequence encodes CATMDSLPNYGYTF.

The chain employs TRBV6-5 and TRBJ2-5, with D perhaps TRBD1 (6 bases). Trimming shortened V by 0 bases and J by 5 bases, and 16 bases separated the two germline ends. There are 16 residues in the CDR3. Germline CDR1 MNHEY, CDR2 SVGAGI. CDR3 sequence: CASSYSKYRVSETQYF. CDR3 bases: TGTGCCAGCAGTTACTCGAAATACAGGGTCTCGGAGACCCAGTACTTC.

The chain is built from TRBV3-1 (or the pseudogene TRBV3-2) and TRBJ1-1; D is ambiguous. The CDR3 has 13 amino acids. Trimming stripped 5 bases from V and 5 bases from J, with 12 bases between. Germline V CDR1 and CDR2: LGHDT, YNNKEL (reference sequence). The CDR3 loop reads CASSSTTGTEAFF. DNA for the CDR3: TGTGCCAGCAGCTCTACCACGGGGACTGAAGCTTTCTTT.

The rearrangement links TRBV9 to TRBJ2-2, with 7 positions matching TRBD2. Germline V CDR1 and CDR2: SGDLS, YYNGEE. The CDR3 runs to 15 residues. V gave up 4 bases and J gave up 6 bases; unmatched junction bases: 9. DNA for the CDR3: TGTGCCAGCAGCCGTAGAGGAGCGGGGCCCGGGGAGCTGTTTTTT. Translation: CASSRRGAGPGELFF.

The J gene is TRBJ1-1, the V gene TRBV5-4; TRBD1 agrees at 9 bases. Germline CDR1 and CDR2: SGHNT and YYREEE (reference sequence). V was clipped by 1 base and J by 1 base; unmatched bases: 11. The CDR3 has 18 residues. Here the CDR3 reads CASSLLPGQGLGNTEAFF. In DNA form, the CDR3 reads TGTGCCAGCAGCTTGCTTCCGGGACAGGGCCTTGGGAACACTGAAGCTTTCTTT.

The chain combines TRBV9 with TRBJ2-1, with D possibly being TRBD1 (5 bases). Germline loops: CDR1 SGDLS, CDR2 YYNGEE. The CDR3 totals 16 residues. Trimming removed 1 base from V and 0 bases from J, with 11 bases in between. The CDR3 protein is CASSVRAGRSYNEQFF. The CDR3, as DNA: TGTGCCAGCAGCGTAAGGGCAGGGCGCTCCTACAATGAGCAGTTCTTC.

V is TRBV5-1 and J is TRBJ2-7; 8 bases match TRBD1. V shed 4 bases, J shed 5 bases, and the junction held 8 bases outside the gene matches. The CDR3 is made up of 14 amino acids. Germline assignment: CDR1 SGHRS and CDR2 YFSETQ. The CDR3 loop is CASSPGQGFDEQYF. CDR3 coding DNA: TGCGCCAGCAGCCCTGGACAGGGTTTCGACGAGCAGTACTTC.

This chain links TRBV5-1 with TRBJ1-1, with D possibly matching TRBD1 (6 bases). Per germline, CDR1 SGHRS and CDR2 YFSETQ. The CDR3 is 13 residues long. The V end lost 4 bases, the J end lost 4 bases, and 11 bases lay between the germline ends. CDR3 amino acids: CASSPTGITEAFF. CDR3 DNA sequence: TGCGCCAGCAGCCCCACAGGGATCACTGAAGCTTTCTTT. Based on the CDR3 plus reference TRBV5-1 and TRBJ1-1, the full variable domain is KAGVTQTPRYLIKTRGQQVTLSCSPISGHRSVSWYQQTPGQGLQFLFEYFSETQRNKGNFPGRFSGRQFSNSRSEMNVSTLELGDSALYLCASSPTGITEAFFGQGTRLTVV.

The gene calls are TRBV29-1 and TRBJ1-1, with a possible D match to TRBD1 (5 bases). Germline assignment: CDR1 SQVTM and CDR2 ANQGSEA. The CDR3 consists of 12 residues. V lost 5 bases and J lost 8, with 15 bases in between. The CDR3 spells CSVTTAGGEAFF. The CDR3 nucleotides read TGCAGCGTTACTACCGCCGGGGGGGAAGCTTTCTTT.

The chain couples TRBV13 to TRBJ1-2; D unresolved. The germline V gene encodes CDR1 PRHDT and CDR2 FYEKMQ (reference sequence). The CDR3 runs 15 residues. Trimming pared 0 bases from V and 8 bases from J, leaving 16 bases between. CDR3 DNA: TGTGCCAGCAGCTTAGGCACAGTTTATACCTACGGCTACACCTTC. Translation gives CASSLGTVYTYGYTF.

This sequence joins TRBV29-1 and TRBJ2-1; TRBD1 agrees at 10 bases. Germline-derived CDR1 and CDR2 are SQVTM and ANQGSEA. J lost 11 bases, V lost 1 base, and 5 bases had no gene match. The CDR3 has 13 amino acids. The CDR3 DNA is TGCAGCGTTGAAGCCGGGACAGGGGTCAAGCAGTTCTTC. Encoded protein: CSVEAGTGVKQFF.

The rearrangement joins TRBV5-4 to TRBJ1-2, with unresolved D. Germline lookup yields CDR1 SGHNT and CDR2 YYREEE (reference sequence). V dropped 4 bases and J dropped 4 bases, with 8 bases sitting between them. The CDR3 has 12 amino acids. CDR3 residues: CASSGAFYGYTF. The CDR3 DNA reads TGTGCCAGCAGCGGAGCGTTCTATGGCTACACCTTC.

V gene TRBV7-9 combines with J gene TRBJ2-1; 8 bases fit TRBD2. V gave up 3 bases and J gave up 9 bases; unmatched junction bases: 4. The CDR3 runs to 13 residues. Germline assignment: CDR1 SEHNR and CDR2 FQNEAQ (reference sequence). The CDR3 bases are TGTGCCAGCAGCTTGGGGACTAGTCTTGAGCAGTTCTTC. As protein: CASSLGTSLEQFF. Full variable domain (missing parts from reference TRBV7-9 and TRBJ2-1): DTGVSQNPRHKITKRGQNVTFRCDPISEHNRLYWYRQTLGQGPEFLTYFQNEAQLEKSRLLSDRFSAERPKGSFSTLEIQRTEQGDSAMYLCASSLGTSLEQFFGPGTRLTVL.

As regards this clone: This sample also contains other DNA sequences that code for the same CDR3. This chain connects TRBV5-1 to TRBJ1-1, with D tentatively TRBD1 (6 bases). From germline, CDR1 is SGHRS and CDR2 YFSETQ. The CDR3 sequence is 15 residues long. Trimming left V 0 bases short and J 0 bases short, with 9 bases between. CDR3 amino acids: CASSLAAGVNTEAFF. For the CDR3, the DNA is TGCGCCAGCAGCTTGGCCGCAGGGGTGAACACTGAAGCTTTCTTT.

In the case of this clone: Other nucleotide sequences from this sample produce the same CDR3. The chain combines TRBV6-5 with TRBJ1-2; D not certain. Germline loops: CDR1 MNHEY, CDR2 SVGAGI. CDR3 length: 13 residues. V lost 0 bases and J lost 2, with 4 bases in between. This CDR3 reads CASSYSGNYGYTF. The CDR3 nucleotides are TGTGCCAGCAGTTACTCCGGGAACTATGGCTACACCTTC.

This chain links TRBV18 with TRBJ2-1, with 10 bases that match TRBD1. V lost 0 bases, J lost 7 bases, and 6 bases stayed unmatched. The CDR3 loop spans 16 amino acids. Germline V gene lookup returns CDR1 KGHSH and CDR2 LQKENI. The CDR3, as DNA: TGTGCCAGCTCACCACCGTCCGGGACAGGGGCAAATGAGCAGTTCTTC. Translating it yields CASSPPSGTGANEQFF.

A few counts support this clone. The chain recombines TRBV6-5 with TRBJ1-4; a weak D match, TRBD1 (6 bases). Germline V CDR1 and CDR2: MNHEY, SVGAGI. Trimming left V 10 bases short and J 8 bases short, with 23 bases between. The CDR3 runs 15 residues. CDR3 nucleotides: TGTGCCACACGGCAGGGTGGAGACAGGCGAGAAAAACTGTTTTTT. Residues: CATRQGGDRREKLFF.

The genes are TRBV27 and TRBJ1-4; possible D gene TRBD1, 6 bases. The CDR3 spans 18 residues. Germline CDR1 is MNHEY and CDR2 is SMNVEV (reference sequence). V was shortened by 5 bases and J by 0 bases, with 19 bases between the two germline ends. For the CDR3, the DNA is TGTGCCAGCAGTCGACGCGGGGGGCTTTTTGCAACTAATGAAAAACTGTTTTTT. Amino acid sequence: CASSRRGGLFATNEKLFF.

V and J are TRBV27 and TRBJ1-6; D gene uncertain. The V end lost 5 bases, the J end lost 5 bases, and 10 bases lay between the germline ends. The V gene's germline CDR1 is MNHEY and CDR2 SMNVEV (reference sequence). This CDR3 spans 14 amino acids. The CDR3 spells CASSPSMNNSPLHF. The CDR3 DNA reads as TGTGCCAGCAGTCCCAGTATGAATAATTCACCCCTCCACTTT.

The V gene is TRBV27, the J gene TRBJ1-2, with TRBD1 matching 12 bases. The ends lost 5 bases at V and 7 bases at J; junction bases unmatched: 8. The CDR3 is 15 residues long. Per germline, CDR1 MNHEY and CDR2 SMNVEV (reference sequence). In DNA, the CDR3 is TGTGCCAGCAGTGGGGGACAGGGGGCTCCGCTTGGCTACACCTTC. Amino acids: CASSGGQGAPLGYTF.

The V and J genes are TRBV5-4 and TRBJ2-2; D is possibly TRBD1 (6 bases). The CDR3 consists of 16 residues. Germline V gene lookup returns CDR1 SGHNT and CDR2 YYREEE (reference sequence). Trimming shortened V by 0 bases and J by 3 bases, and 12 bases separated the two germline ends. The CDR3 reads CASSLAGTRDTGELFF. CDR3 coding DNA: TGTGCCAGCAGCTTGGCCGGGACAAGAGACACCGGGGAGCTGTTTTTT.

J is TRBJ1-3 and V is TRBV7-4, with a possible D match to TRBD1 (5 bases). Looked up from germline, CDR1 is SGHVT and CDR2 is SQSDAQ. Between the trimmed V and J ends, which lost 5 bases and 0 bases, there was a span of 20 bases. The CDR3 consists of 18 residues. CDR3 bases: TGTGCCAGCAGCCTAGGGGTCAGGGATAGTCCCTCTGGAAACACCATATATTTT. Protein product: CASSLGVRDSPSGNTIYF.

J is TRBJ2-1 and V is TRBV5-1, with D possibly being TRBD2 (6 bases). Trimming took off 1 base at V and 5 bases at J, with 13 bases between the two ends. Germline V gene lookup returns CDR1 SGHRS and CDR2 YFSETQ. CDR3 length: 15 amino acids. CDR3 sequence: CASSLFPGLDNEQFF. The CDR3 DNA reads as TGCGCCAGCAGCTTGTTCCCGGGACTCGACAATGAGCAGTTCTTC.

The V gene is TRBV7-2, the J gene TRBJ1-6; unclear D gene. Germline V gene lookup returns CDR1 SGHTA and CDR2 FQGNSA. The V and J ends lost 4 bases and 9 bases respectively, with 13 bases between them. This CDR3 comprises 14 residues. CDR3 DNA sequence: TGTGCCAGCAGCTCCCCAAGGAGTGGTTCACCCCTCCACTTT. Amino acid sequence: CASSSPRSGSPLHF.

This chain uses TRBV2 with TRBJ2-5, with unresolved D. The ends were cut back, 7 bases at V and 0 bases at J, with 3 bases in the middle. The germline gives CDR1 SNHLY, CDR2 FYNNEI. This CDR3 contains 11 residues. The CDR3, as DNA: TGTGCCAGCACGTACCAAGAGACCCAGTACTTC. Its translation is CASTYQETQYF.

In this sample, this clone turned up a few times. This chain joins TRBV5-8 and TRBJ1-5; 8 bases map to TRBD1. CDR1 is SGHTS and CDR2 is YDEGEE in the germline V gene. V lost 4 bases to trimming and J lost 3 bases; unmatched junction nucleotides: 6. This CDR3 has 15 amino acids. The DNA of the CDR3 is TGTGCCAGCAGCAACGGACAGGGCATCAATCAGCCCCAGCATTTT. It translates to CASSNGQGINQPQHF.

The V call is TRBV19, the J call TRBJ2-1; TRBD2 is a possible D gene (7 bases). There are 19 residues in the CDR3. Germline V gene data show CDR1 as LNHDA and CDR2 as SQIVND (reference sequence). V lost 7 bases and J lost 5, with 30 bases in between. Written as DNA, the CDR3 is TGTGCCAGTACCGCCCTGGGATTGGGAGGGGGTGAACGAAACAATGAGCAGTTCTTC. Residues: CASTALGLGGGERNNEQFF.